These 29 T cell receptor beta chains share one sample of origin, sequenced in a study of blood T cell repertoires in COVID-19 (dated by TCRdb to about 2020). Libraries were constructed by the immunoSEQ multiplex PCR assay. TCRdb obtained this table from immuneACCESS and retained in-frame rearrangements with V and J assigned. These tables miss some clones; where compared with another copy, unresolved V genes account for less than half of the shortfall, and the remainder is unexplained. Across this sample there are more than 100,000 clones, with more than 80% seen only once. The ten largest clones capture 3% to 4.5% of the sample. Sequences were obtained from peripheral blood. Source of these receptors: a woman aged 60-75 years with acute or convalescent COVID-19.

The chain combines TRBV28 with TRBJ1-2; maybe TRBD1 (6 bases). V gave up 5 bases and J gave up 1 base, with 14 bases separating them. The CDR3 contains 15 residues. CDR1 is MDHEN, CDR2 SYDVKM, per germline. CDR3 in DNA: TGTGCCAGCAGTCCACCCGGGACATTTAACTATGGCTACACCTTC. Protein: CASSPPGTFNYGYTF.

This clone was counted a single time. The CDR3 spells CASSSSRLWGVRDTQYF. CDR3 DNA: TGTGCCAGCAGCTCGTCTCGACTCTGGGGGGTTCGGGATACGCAGTATTTT. This chain joins TRBV7-8 and TRBJ2-3; the D gene is possibly TRBD2 (6 bases). The CDR3 loop spans 17 amino acids. Germline CDR1 reads SGHVS; CDR2 reads FQNEAQ. The V end lost 4 bases, the J end lost 6 bases, and 23 bases lay between the germline ends.

The chain uses TRBV7-3 and TRBJ2-1; 9 bases align to TRBD1. CDR1 and CDR2 from the germline V gene are SGHTA and FQGTGA. Unmatched junction bases numbered 13, after V lost 5 bases and J lost 5 bases. The CDR3 runs to 17 residues. The CDR3 reads CASSPTGGTGTNNEQFF. The CDR3 region has the DNA TGTGCCAGCAGCCCAACCGGAGGGACAGGGACGAACAATGAGCAGTTCTTC. Using reference TRBV7-3 and TRBJ2-1 for the parts outside the CDR3, the full variable domain is GAGVSQTPSNKVTEKGKYVELRCDPISGHTALYWYRQSLGQGPEFLIYFQGTGAADDSGLPNDRFFAVRPEGSVSTLKIQRTERGDSAVYLCASSPTGGTGTNNEQFFGPGTRLTVL.

The V call is TRBV9, the J call TRBJ2-3, with TRBD2 matching 7 bases. The CDR3 runs to 15 residues. The trim removed 4 bases at V and 2 bases at J, leaving 7 bases unmatched. Germline V gene data show CDR1 as SGDLS and CDR2 as YYNGEE. The CDR3 DNA reads TGTGCCAGCAGCAAAACTAGCGACCCCACAGATACGCAGTATTTT. As protein: CASSKTSDPTDTQYF.

The chain joins TRBV27 to TRBJ2-1; no clear D. Germline CDR1 reads MNHEY; CDR2 reads SMNVEV (reference sequence). V was shortened by 3 bases and J by 0 bases, with 15 bases between the two germline ends. CDR3 length equals 17 residues. The CDR3 region has the DNA TGTGCCAGCAGTTTCATAGTAAACCCTAGCTCCTACAATGAGCAGTTCTTC. Encoded protein: CASSFIVNPSSYNEQFF.

This chain joins TRBV5-1 and TRBJ2-7; 8 nucleotides match TRBD2. Germline CDR1 SGHRS, CDR2 YFSETQ. V shed 4 bases and J 1 base; nucleotides not matched to a gene: 4. CDR3 length equals 14 residues. The CDR3 region is CASSLSGGSYEQYF. The CDR3 DNA sequence: TGCGCCAGCAGCCTGAGCGGGGGATCCTACGAGCAGTACTTC.

V is TRBV21-1 and J is TRBJ1-4; the table's TRBD1 call for D was not verified on the DNA. TRBV21-1 is marked as a pseudogene. The CDR3 has 19 amino acids. Written as DNA, the CDR3 is TGTGCCAGCAGCAAACGAGTTAGGGACAGGGATATGTTTGATGAAAAACTGTTTTTT. Translating gives CASSKRVRDRDMFDEKLFF.

V and J are TRBV19 and TRBJ2-5, with D perhaps TRBD2 (5 bases). The CDR3 extends over 13 amino acids. V lost 6 bases to trimming and J lost 2 bases, with 10 bases between them. Germline assignment: CDR1 LNHDA and CDR2 SQIVND (reference sequence). The CDR3: CASREPGQETQYF. CDR3 sequence (DNA): TGTGCCAGTAGGGAGCCGGGACAAGAGACCCAGTACTTC.

The chain carries TRBV19 and TRBJ1-5; no firm D call. With 2 bases removed from V and 7 bases from J, the gap between germline ends came to 12 bases. There are 14 residues in the CDR3. Germline V gene data show CDR1 as LNHDA and CDR2 as SQIVND (reference sequence). CDR3 amino acids: CASSILAGRQPQHF. In nucleotides, the CDR3 is TGTGCCAGTAGTATACTGGCAGGCCGGCAGCCCCAGCATTTT.

The V and J genes are TRBV9 and TRBJ1-1; D possibly corresponds to TRBD1 (5 bases). CDR1 SGDLS and CDR2 YYNGEE come from the germline V gene. Trimming cost V 2 bases and J 3 bases, with 5 bases left between them. The CDR3 has 12 residues. CDR3 nucleotide sequence: TGTGCCAGCAGCGTCAGGGACACTGAAGCTTTCTTT. It yields the protein CASSVRDTEAFF.

V usage is TRBV7-9 and J usage is TRBJ1-4; D not certain. V dropped 2 bases and J dropped 5 bases, with 12 bases sitting between them. The CDR3 is 15 amino acids. Germline V gene sequence: CDR1 SEHNR, CDR2 FQNEAQ (reference sequence). As DNA, the CDR3 is TGTGCCAGCAGCTTACGCCTAGAGCGGAATGAAAAACTGTTTTTT. Amino acid sequence: CASSLRLERNEKLFF.

V gene TRBV2 combines with J gene TRBJ1-6; D uncertain. CDR1 SNHLY and CDR2 FYNNEI come from the germline V gene. The CDR3 is 14 amino acids. V lost 6 bases and J lost 10, with 16 bases in between. This CDR3 reads CASSTRATGSPLHF. The CDR3 bases are TGTGCCAGCAGCACAAGGGCTACGGGGTCACCCCTCCACTTT.

This sequence joins TRBV7-8 and TRBJ1-4, with D perhaps TRBD1 (6 bases). CDR1 is SGHVS and CDR2 is FQNEAQ in the germline V gene. The CDR3 contains 14 residues. The V and J ends lost 3 bases and 8 bases respectively, with 13 bases between them. The CDR3 is CASSFGQTYEKLFF. The CDR3 nucleotides are TGTGCCAGCAGCTTCGGACAGACCTACGAAAAACTGTTTTTT.

This clone was seen just once. V and J are TRBV6-5 and TRBJ2-2; D unclear. V lost 7 bases to trimming and J lost 6 bases, with 12 bases between them. Looked up from germline, CDR1 is MNHEY and CDR2 is SVGAGI. The CDR3 has 13 residues. CDR3 sequence (DNA): TGTGCCAGCACTCAAAGCGTCCCCGGGGAGCTGTTTTTT. Protein product: CASTQSVPGELFF.

The genes are TRBV23-1 and TRBJ2-3; 7 bases map to TRBD2. TRBV23-1 is given ORF status, its function remaining uncertain. With V trimmed by 0 bases and J by 0 bases, 12 bases remained unmatched. The CDR3 is 19 amino acids. The CDR3 is CASSQSGGCGVSSTDTQYF. For the CDR3, the DNA is TGCGCCAGCAGTCAATCGGGGGGGTGCGGGGTCTCTAGCACAGATACGCAGTATTTT.

The chain couples TRBV29-1 to TRBJ2-1; a weak D match, TRBD1 (6 bases). The CDR3 contains 13 residues. The V and J ends lost 5 bases and 7 bases respectively, with 15 bases between them. Germline V gene data show CDR1 as SQVTM and CDR2 as ANQGSEA. This CDR3 is CSVIARGLNEQFF. CDR3 coding DNA: TGCAGCGTTATCGCCAGGGGTTTGAATGAGCAGTTCTTC.

The rearrangement uses TRBV5-6 and TRBJ1-5, with 7 bases fitting TRBD1. Germline CDR1 SGHDT, CDR2 YYEEEE. V gave up 4 bases and J gave up 5 bases; unmatched junction bases: 12. This CDR3 comprises 16 residues. As DNA, the CDR3 is TGTGCCAGCAGCCGACGGGACAGCAGCTGGTATCAGCCCCAGCATTTT. It codes for CASSRRDSSWYQPQHF.

The chain recombines TRBV9 with TRBJ1-4; D unresolved. The CDR3 consists of 13 residues. In germline, CDR1 is SGDLS, CDR2 YYNGEE. V was clipped by 4 bases and J by 5 bases, with 9 bases between them. DNA of the CDR3: TGTGCCAGCAGCCCCCCCGGGAATGAAAAACTGTTTTTT. Its translation is CASSPPGNEKLFF.

The rearrangement links TRBV28 to TRBJ1-5; no reliable D call. The germline gives CDR1 MDHEN, CDR2 SYDVKM. V shed 5 bases and J shed 7 bases, with 9 bases lying between them. The CDR3 totals 12 residues. Written as DNA, the CDR3 is TGTGCCAGCAGTAATCGTCTCCAGCCCCAGCATTTT. It is translated as CASSNRLQPQHF.

The chain is built from TRBV19 and TRBJ1-5, with 7 nucleotides matching TRBD1. V lost 5 bases to trimming and J lost 0 bases; unmatched junction nucleotides: 7. The CDR3 totals 16 residues. Germline V gene lookup returns CDR1 LNHDA and CDR2 SQIVND (reference sequence). For the CDR3, the DNA is TGTGCCAGTAGTGGGGGTGGGACAGTTAGCAATCAGCCCCAGCATTTT. Protein: CASSGGGTVSNQPQHF. The full variable domain, in which reference TRBV19 and TRBJ1-5 provide the parts outside the CDR3, is DGGITQSPKYLFRKEGQNVTLSCEQNLNHDAMYWYRQDPGQGLRLIYYSQIVNDFQKGDIAEGYSVSREKKESFPLTVTSAQKNPTAFYLCASSGGGTVSNQPQHFGDGTRLSIL.

V usage is TRBV20-1 and J usage is TRBJ2-1, with a tentative D call TRBD2 (6 bases). Trimming removed 4 bases from V and 10 bases from J, with 11 bases in between. CDR1 and CDR2 (germline): DFQATT, SNEGSKA (reference sequence). The length of the CDR3 is 11 residues. The DNA for the CDR3 is TGCAGTGCTACGGGACTGTCGGAGCAGTTCTTC. Protein: CSATGLSEQFF.

The chain carries TRBV3-1 (or the pseudogene TRBV3-2) and TRBJ1-2; 11 bases fit TRBD1. This CDR3 comprises 14 residues. The ends lost 1 base at V and 7 bases at J; junction bases unmatched: 2. Per the germline V gene, CDR1 is LGHDT and CDR2 is YNNKEL (reference sequence). CDR3 DNA sequence: TGTGCCAGCAGCCAAGGGACAGGGGGCTTTGGCTACACCTTC. It translates to CASSQGTGGFGYTF.

The chain has TRBV6-6 and TRBJ2-7; 8 bases line up with TRBD1. The length of the CDR3 is 16 residues. V dropped 4 bases and J dropped 6; count of bases not matched to a gene: 14. Germline assignment: CDR1 MNHNY and CDR2 SVGAGI (reference sequence). The CDR3 loop reads CASSSPNQGARGEQYF. As DNA, the CDR3 is TGTGCCAGCAGTTCTCCCAACCAGGGGGCAAGAGGCGAGCAGTACTTC.

This chain joins TRBV5-1 and TRBJ2-5, with D perhaps matching TRBD2 (5 bases). Deletions cut 4 bases from V and 5 bases from J, with 15 bases between. This CDR3 is built from 14 residues. Germline V gene lookup returns CDR1 SGHRS and CDR2 YFSETQ. This CDR3 reads CASSEGASRETQYF. DNA of the CDR3: TGCGCCAGCAGCGAGGGCGCTAGTCGGGAGACCCAGTACTTC.

J is TRBJ1-2 and V is TRBV10-3; no firm D call. In germline, CDR1 is ENHRY, CDR2 SYGVKD. The CDR3 is 13 amino acids. V lost 0 bases and J lost 0, with 2 bases in between. CDR3 DNA: TGTGCCATCAGTGAGTCCTCTAACTATGGCTACACCTTC. Protein product: CAISESSNYGYTF.

As regards this clone: Other DNA sequences in this sample translate to the same CDR3. This chain uses TRBV7-3 with TRBJ1-1, with D unresolved. V lost 5 bases, J lost 1 base, and 8 bases lay in between. In germline, CDR1 is SGHTA, CDR2 FQGTGA. CDR3 size: 13 residues. The CDR3 sequence is CASSPGANTEAFF. CDR3 DNA sequence: TGTGCCAGCAGCCCTGGAGCGAACACTGAAGCTTTCTTT.

This rearrangement joins TRBV19 to TRBJ1-1; 7 bases agree with TRBD1. The CDR3 covers 14 residues. V gave up 4 bases and J gave up 6 bases; unmatched junction bases: 8. Germline loops: CDR1 LNHDA, CDR2 SQIVND (reference sequence). This chain's CDR3 is CASSTGQVWAEAFF. In nucleotides, the CDR3 is TGTGCCAGTAGTACTGGACAGGTTTGGGCTGAAGCTTTCTTT.

A single count supports this clone. The rearrangement links TRBV7-8 to TRBJ1-1, with 9 positions matching TRBD1. This CDR3 has 14 residues. Germline CDR1 is SGHVS and CDR2 is FQNEAQ. Trimming took 6 bases from V and 5 from J; bases not matched to a gene: 7. This CDR3 is CASRSLQGATEAFF. The CDR3 DNA is TGTGCCAGCAGATCACTACAGGGGGCGACTGAAGCTTTCTTT.

The chain recombines TRBV5-6 with TRBJ2-3, with 7 bases identical to TRBD1. The V segment lost 5 bases and the J segment 0 bases; nucleotides outside the gene matches: 12. The length of the CDR3 is 17 residues. CDR1 and CDR2 from the germline V gene are SGHDT and YYEEEE. DNA of the CDR3: TGTGCCAGCAGTCGGGACAGAGCTTACTTTAGCACAGATACGCAGTATTTT. This encodes CASSRDRAYFSTDTQYF.